These T cell receptor beta chains were read from a single sample in a study of Tregs in tolerant kidney transplant recipients. Clones were read by immunoSEQ multiplex PCR, and TCRdb kept only the in-frame ones, dropping some. The repertoire holds around 70,000 clones, with roughly 92% as singletons. Material: CD8+ T cells from blood, obtained before the transplant. Source of these receptors: a human donor who received a combined kidney and bone marrow transplant. The CDR3 runs from the conserved cysteine through the conserved F or W. A D gene is named only where the DNA matches it firmly. For some rows the clone size is stated as once, few or many, or as a class when expanded; others skip it.

>-|TRBJ2-5|13|TRBD1|TRBV5-6
TGTGCCAGCGGGACAGGGGCCTTGGGGACCCAGTACTTC
CASGTGALGTQYF
>-|TRBJ2-1|14|TRBD2|TRBV10-2
TGCGCCACAAATGCGGGAGTATCGTTCAATGAGCAGTTCTTC
CATNAGVSFNEQFF
>-|TRBJ1-3|18|-|TRBV14
TGTGCCAGCAGCCAAGAATTAGCGGGGGAATTCCGTGGAAACACCATATATTTT
CASSQELAGEFRGNTIYF
>-|TRBJ2-1|14|TRBD2|TRBV30
TGTGCCTGGGGGACTAGCGGGCCCTACAATGAGCAGTTCTTC
CAWGTSGPYNEQFF
>-|TRBJ2-7|13|-|TRBV5-5
TGTGCCAGCAGCTTGTATCCCGTGTACGAGCAGTACTTC
CASSLYPVYEQYF
>-|TRBJ2-6|19|-|TRBV1
TGCACCAGCAGCCAAGGGGGACAACCATTTAGCTCTGGGGCCAACGTCCTGACTTTC
CTSSQGGQPFSSGANVLTF
>-|TRBJ1-5|15|TRBD1|TRBV11-2
TGTGCCAGCAGCTTGGGGACAGGAGGTGGGCAGCCCCAGCATTTT
CASSLGTGGGQPQHF
>-|TRBJ1-6|14|-|TRBV6-4
TGTGCCAGCAGCCTACGGGGGAGTAATTCACCCCTCCACTTT
CASSLRGSNSPLHF
>-|TRBJ2-5|14|-|TRBV4-3
TGCGCCAGCAGCCAAGATCCCTACCAAGAGACCCAGTACTTC
CASSQDPYQETQYF
>-|TRBJ2-7|14|TRBD1|TRBV2
TGTGCCAGCCCTCCCGGGACAGGGCTCTACGAGCAGTACTTC
CASPPGTGLYEQYF
>-|TRBJ2-2|15|-|TRBV4-2
TGTGCCAGCAGCCAACATCGACAGGACACCGGGGAGCTGTTTTTT
CASSQHRQDTGELFF
>-|TRBJ2-7|13|TRBD2|TRBV29-1
TGCAGCGTCCCTAGCGGGAATGCCTACGAGCAGTACTTC
CSVPSGNAYEQYF
>-|TRBJ2-7|18|-|TRBV11-3
TGTGCCAGCAGCTTTTATCCCCTGACAGCCGAATTACCCTACGAGCAGTACTTC
CASSFYPLTAELPYEQYF
>-|TRBJ2-7|15|TRBD1|TRBV4-1
TGCGCCAGCAGCCAGTCCCGGGACAGCCCCTACGAGCAGTACTTC
CASSQSRDSPYEQYF
>-|TRBJ1-1|14|-|TRBV5-6
TGTGCCAGCAGCGAGGGTCCCGCGAACACTGAAGCTTTCTTT
CASSEGPANTEAFF
>-|TRBJ2-5|15|-|TRBV5-1
TGCGCCAGCAGCTTGGCCGACAGCTATCAAGAGACCCAGTACTTC
CASSLADSYQETQYF
>-|TRBJ2-2|11|-|TRBV29-1
TGCAGCGTTTCCGGCGGCGGGGAGCTGTTTTTT
CSVSGGGELFF
>-|TRBJ2-3|15|TRBD2|TRBV7-3
TGTGCCAGCAGCACAAGCGGGGGGCCTCAAGATACGCAGTATTTT
CASSTSGGPQDTQYF
>-|TRBJ2-7|13|-|TRBV5-1
TGTGCCAGCAGCCTGCCCCCCCTACAGGAGCAGTACTTC
CASSLPPLQEQYF
>medium-sized|TRBJ2-1|15|-|TRBV4-3
TGCGCCAGCAGCCAAGATGGGGGGAGATACAATGAGCAGTTCTTC
CASSQDGGRYNEQFF
>-|TRBJ2-4|19|TRBD2|TRBV15
TGTGCCACCAGCAGAGCGGGACTAGCGGGAGCACGGGCCAAAAACATTCAGTACTTC
CATSRAGLAGARAKNIQYF
>-|TRBJ2-1|13|-|TRBV19
TGTGCCAGTAGTATAGTGAACGGGAATGAGCAGTTCTTC
CASSIVNGNEQFF
>-|TRBJ2-3|17|TRBD2|TRBV9
TGTGCCAGCAGCGTAGAGGGTAGCGGGGGGACCACAGATACGCAGTATTTT
CASSVEGSGGTTDTQYF
>once|TRBJ1-1|15|-|TRBV5-4
TGTGCCAGCAGCTTGGGGCGGGGGTCAGGGTCTGAAGCTTTCTTT
CASSLGRGSGSEAFF
>-|TRBJ1-2|18|TRBD1|TRBV27
TGTGCCAGCAGTTTAGGCCGGGACAGGGGGCCCTCACTCTATGGCTACACCTTC
CASSLGRDRGPSLYGYTF
>-|TRBJ2-5|15|-|TRBV7-3
TGTGCCAGCAGCCTAGGATACGGGAAGGAAGAGACCCAGTACTTC
CASSLGYGKEETQYF
>-|TRBJ1-4|15|TRBD1|TRBV5-1
TGCGCCAGCAGCTTGGTGGGGGGACAGGTGGAAAAACTGTTTTTT
CASSLVGGQVEKLFF
>-|TRBJ1-1|17|-|TRBV7-9
TGTGCCAGCAGTTCGACTTACCCCCTTCTCGGGGGCACTGAAGCTTTCTTT
CASSSTYPLLGGTEAFF